The present T cell receptor beta chain was sequenced within a study of blood T cell repertoires in COVID-19. Study-level information: COVID-19 samples from acute and convalescent phases originated in the United States, Italy and Spain.

This CDR3 contains 14 residues. Losses at the gene ends were 4 bases for V and 6 bases for J; bases not matched to a gene: 6. Germline CDR1 is MNHEY and CDR2 is SVGAGI. The method was immunoSEQ multiplex PCR; TCRdb's version includes in-frame clones alone and lacks a portion of them. The sample records 310,000 or so clones, 91% being singletons. The sequence was collected from a woman in her twenties or thirties with COVID-19, enrolled during active disease. The sequenced sample consisted of peripheral blood. V gene TRBV6-5 combines with J gene TRBJ1-5, with 7 nucleotides matching TRBD1. CDR3 coding DNA: TGTGCCAGCAGTTCCGGGACAGTCGGTCAGCCCCAGCATTTT. This codes for CASSSGTVGQPQHF.